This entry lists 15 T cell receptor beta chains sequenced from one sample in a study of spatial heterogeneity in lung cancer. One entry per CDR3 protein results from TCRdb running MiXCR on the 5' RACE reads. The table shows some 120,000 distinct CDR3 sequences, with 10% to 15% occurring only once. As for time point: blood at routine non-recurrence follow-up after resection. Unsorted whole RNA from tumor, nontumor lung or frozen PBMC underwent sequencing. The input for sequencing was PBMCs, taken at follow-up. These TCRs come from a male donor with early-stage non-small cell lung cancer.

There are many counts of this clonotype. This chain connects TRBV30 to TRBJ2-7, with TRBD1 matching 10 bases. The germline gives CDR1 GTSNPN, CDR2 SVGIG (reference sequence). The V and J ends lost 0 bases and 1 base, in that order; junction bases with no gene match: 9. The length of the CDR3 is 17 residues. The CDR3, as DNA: TGTGCCTGGAGTGTACTCAGAGGGACAGGGGAATCCTACGAGCAGTACTTC. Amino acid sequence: CAWSVLRGTGESYEQYF.

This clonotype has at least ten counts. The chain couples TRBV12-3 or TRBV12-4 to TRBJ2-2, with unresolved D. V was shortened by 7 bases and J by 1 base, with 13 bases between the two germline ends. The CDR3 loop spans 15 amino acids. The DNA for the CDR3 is TGTGCCAGCACCCCCCAGATCCGGAACACCGGGGAGCTGTTTTTT. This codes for CASTPQIRNTGELFF.

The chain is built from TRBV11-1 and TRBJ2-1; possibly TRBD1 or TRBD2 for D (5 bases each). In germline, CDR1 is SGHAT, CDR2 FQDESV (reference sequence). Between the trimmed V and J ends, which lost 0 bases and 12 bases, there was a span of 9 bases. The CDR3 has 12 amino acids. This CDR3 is CASSLAGDGQFF. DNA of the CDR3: TGTGCCAGCAGCTTAGCGGGGGATGGGCAGTTCTTC.

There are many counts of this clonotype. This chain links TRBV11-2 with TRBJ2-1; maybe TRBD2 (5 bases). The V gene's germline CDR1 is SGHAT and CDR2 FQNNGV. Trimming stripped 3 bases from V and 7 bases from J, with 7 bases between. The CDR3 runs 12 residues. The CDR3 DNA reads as TGTGCCAGCAGCTTGGGAGAAAATGAGCAGTTCTTC. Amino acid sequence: CASSLGENEQFF.

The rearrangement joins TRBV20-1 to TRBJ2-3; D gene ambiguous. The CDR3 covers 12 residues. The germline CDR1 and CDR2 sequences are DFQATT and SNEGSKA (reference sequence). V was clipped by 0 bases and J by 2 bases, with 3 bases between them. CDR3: CSARDPTDTQYF. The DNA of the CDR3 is TGCAGTGCTAGAGATCCCACAGATACGCAGTATTTT.

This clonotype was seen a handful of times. As DNA, the CDR3 is TGCGCCAGCAGTGAGGGTAGCAACTACGAGCAGTACTTC. Protein: CASSEGSNYEQYF. This chain joins TRBV10-2 and TRBJ2-7; D is uncertain. V was trimmed by 2 bases and J by 3 bases, leaving 8 bases between them. The germline V gene encodes CDR1 WSHSY and CDR2 SAAADI. The length of the CDR3 is 13 residues.

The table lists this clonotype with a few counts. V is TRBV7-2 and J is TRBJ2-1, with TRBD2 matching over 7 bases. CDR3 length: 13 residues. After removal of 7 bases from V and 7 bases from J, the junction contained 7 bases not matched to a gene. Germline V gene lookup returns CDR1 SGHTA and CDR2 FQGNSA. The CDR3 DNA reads TGTGCCAGCATCCTCTCGGGGGGTAATGAGCAGTTCTTC. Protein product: CASILSGGNEQFF.

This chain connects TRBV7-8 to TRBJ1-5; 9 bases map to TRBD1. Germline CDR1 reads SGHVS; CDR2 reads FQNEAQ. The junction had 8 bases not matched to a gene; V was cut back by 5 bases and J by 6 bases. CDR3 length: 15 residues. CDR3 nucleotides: TGTGCCAGCAGCCGCCGGACAGGGGTTGGTCAGCCCCAGCATTTT. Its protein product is CASSRRTGVGQPQHF. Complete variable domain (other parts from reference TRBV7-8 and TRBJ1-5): GAGVSQSPRYKVAKRGQDVALRCDPISGHVSLFWYQQALGQGPEFLTYFQNEAQLDKSGLPSDRFFAERPEGSVSTLKIQRTQQEDSAVYLCASSRRTGVGQPQHFGDGTRLSIL.

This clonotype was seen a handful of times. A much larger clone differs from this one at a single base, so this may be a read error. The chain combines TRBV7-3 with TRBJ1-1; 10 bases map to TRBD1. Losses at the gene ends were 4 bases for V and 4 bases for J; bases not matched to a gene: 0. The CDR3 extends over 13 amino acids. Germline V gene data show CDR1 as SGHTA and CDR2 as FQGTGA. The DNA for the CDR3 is TGTGCCAGCAGCTGGACAGGGGGCACTGAAGCTTTCTTT. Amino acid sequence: CASSWTGGTEAFF.

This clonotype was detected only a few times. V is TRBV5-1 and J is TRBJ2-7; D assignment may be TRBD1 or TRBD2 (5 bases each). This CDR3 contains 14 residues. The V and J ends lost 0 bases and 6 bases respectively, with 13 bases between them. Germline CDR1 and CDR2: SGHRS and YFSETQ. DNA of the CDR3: TGCGCCAGCAGCTTGGGACAGAGCGGCGGCGAGCAGTACTTC. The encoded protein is CASSLGQSGGEQYF.

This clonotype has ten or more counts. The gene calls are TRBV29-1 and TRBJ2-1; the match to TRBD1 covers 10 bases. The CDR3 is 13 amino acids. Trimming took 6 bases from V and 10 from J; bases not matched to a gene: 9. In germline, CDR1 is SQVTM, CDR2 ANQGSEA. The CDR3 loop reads CSVTRDRGREQFF. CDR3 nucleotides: TGCAGCGTCACGAGGGACAGGGGACGGGAGCAGTTCTTC.

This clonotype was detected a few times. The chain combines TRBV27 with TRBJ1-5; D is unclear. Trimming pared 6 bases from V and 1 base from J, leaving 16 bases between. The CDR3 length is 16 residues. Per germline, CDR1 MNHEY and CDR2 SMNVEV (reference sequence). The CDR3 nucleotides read TGTGCCAGCAGAACGAGCCAGGCTGCAAGCAATCAGCCCCAGCATTTT. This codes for CASRTSQAASNQPQHF.

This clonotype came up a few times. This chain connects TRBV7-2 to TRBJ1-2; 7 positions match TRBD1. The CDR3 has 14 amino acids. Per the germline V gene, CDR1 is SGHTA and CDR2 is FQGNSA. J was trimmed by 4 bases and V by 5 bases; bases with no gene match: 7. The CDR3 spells CASSPGQPGYGYTF. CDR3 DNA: TGTGCCAGCAGCCCGGGACAGCCTGGCTATGGCTACACCTTC. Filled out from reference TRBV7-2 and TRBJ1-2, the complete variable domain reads GAGVSQSPSNKVTEKGKDVELRCDPISGHTALYWYRQSLGQGLEFLIYFQGNSAPDKSGLPSDRFSAERTGGSVSTLTIQRTQQEDSAVYLCASSPGQPGYGYTFGSGTRLTVV.

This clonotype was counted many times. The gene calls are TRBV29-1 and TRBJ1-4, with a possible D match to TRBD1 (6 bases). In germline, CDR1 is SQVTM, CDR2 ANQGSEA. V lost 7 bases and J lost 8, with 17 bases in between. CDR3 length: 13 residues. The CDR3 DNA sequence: TGCAGCGCTGGACAGTCTCCTGGCGAAAAACTGTTTTTT. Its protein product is CSAGQSPGEKLFF.

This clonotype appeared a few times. This CDR3 is CASSFRPSFYEQYF. The CDR3 DNA reads as TGTGCCAGCAGTTTTCGACCCTCTTTCTACGAGCAGTACTTC. The chain combines TRBV28 with TRBJ2-7; unclear D gene. The CDR3 runs to 14 residues. Germline-derived CDR1 and CDR2 are MDHEN and SYDVKM. V dropped 3 bases and J dropped 3 bases, with 12 bases sitting between them.